The 4 T cell receptor beta chains in this list originate from one sample, sequenced in a study of long-term antiretroviral therapy in people with HIV (dated by TCRdb to between 2022 and 2023). The immunoSEQ hsTCRB v3.0 assay was used at survey level resolution to sequence the TRB variable region. The source is immuneACCESS, and TCRdb retained only in-frame sequences with V and J called. Part of the clones is not carried over; for the studies checked, unresolved V genes explain less than half of this, and the remainder is unexplained. A total of approximately 18,000 clones appear in this sample, 90% to 95% of them only once. The leading ten clones occupy roughly 10% of the sample. The sequencing used unsorted PBMCs, collected 3 years after starting antiretroviral therapy. These receptors originate from a man in his forties or fifties with HIV.

The V and J genes are TRBV10-1 and TRBJ2-1, with 11 positions matching TRBD1. V gave up 6 bases and J gave up 8 bases; unmatched junction bases: 12. This CDR3 contains 16 residues. The germline CDR1 and CDR2 sequences are WNHNN and SYGVQD (reference sequence). The CDR3 coding sequence is TGCGCCAGCAGCGGCCAACGGACAGGGGGCGGCGATGAGCAGTTCTTC. This translates into CASSGQRTGGGDEQFF.

A note on this clone: The same CDR3 is also encoded by other DNA sequences in this sample. V and J are TRBV5-1 and TRBJ2-3; 7 bases agree with TRBD1. The ends lost 4 bases at V and 6 bases at J; junction bases unmatched: 5. The CDR3 has 13 residues. Germline CDR1 is SGHRS and CDR2 is YFSETQ. In nucleotides, the CDR3 is TGCGCCAGCAGCCCCGACAGGGTCGATACGCAGTATTTT. It translates to CASSPDRVDTQYF.

The chain has TRBV2 and TRBJ2-7; D is uncertain. V dropped 6 bases and J dropped 2 bases, with 5 bases sitting between them. CDR1 is SNHLY and CDR2 is FYNNEI in the germline V gene. This CDR3 is built from 11 residues. The chain's CDR3 is CASSQTYEQYF. CDR3 DNA sequence: TGTGCCAGCAGCCAAACCTACGAGCAGTACTTC. Looking up the rest from reference TRBV2 and TRBJ2-7 gives the full variable domain: EPEVTQTPSHQVTQMGQEVILRCVPISNHLYFYWYRQILGQKVEFLVSFYNNEISEKSEIFDDQFSVERPDGSNFTLKIRSTKLEDSAMYFCASSQTYEQYFGPGTRLTVT.

This rearrangement joins TRBV3-2 to TRBJ2-7; the table names TRBD1, a call not compared with the DNA. TRBV3-2 is reported as a pseudogene. The CDR3 loop spans 8 amino acids. The CDR3 nucleotides read TGTGCCAGCAGCCTGGGCAACTTC. The encoded protein is CASSLGNF.